This T cell receptor beta chain was identified in a study of cytotoxic CD8 clonotypes in ibrutinib-treated CLL. Only in-frame clones appear in the TCRdb table, and some are missing; sequencing was by immunoSEQ multiplex PCR. The repertoire holds 130,000 or so clones, with 80% to 90% as singletons. The V gene lost 11 bases and the J gene lost 4 bases, with 8 bases spanning the gap. This CDR3 contains 10 residues. Per germline, CDR1 MNHEY and CDR2 SMNVEV (reference sequence). V usage is TRBV27 and J usage is TRBJ2-5; D might be TRBD1 or TRBD2, each matching 5 bases. This sequence was found in a human donor with chronic lymphocytic leukemia. The input for sequencing was PBMCs, taken after 24 months of ibrutinib treatment. The CDR3 region is CAGGRETQYF. The CDR3 DNA sequence: TGTGCCGGGGGAAGAGAGACCCAGTACTTC.